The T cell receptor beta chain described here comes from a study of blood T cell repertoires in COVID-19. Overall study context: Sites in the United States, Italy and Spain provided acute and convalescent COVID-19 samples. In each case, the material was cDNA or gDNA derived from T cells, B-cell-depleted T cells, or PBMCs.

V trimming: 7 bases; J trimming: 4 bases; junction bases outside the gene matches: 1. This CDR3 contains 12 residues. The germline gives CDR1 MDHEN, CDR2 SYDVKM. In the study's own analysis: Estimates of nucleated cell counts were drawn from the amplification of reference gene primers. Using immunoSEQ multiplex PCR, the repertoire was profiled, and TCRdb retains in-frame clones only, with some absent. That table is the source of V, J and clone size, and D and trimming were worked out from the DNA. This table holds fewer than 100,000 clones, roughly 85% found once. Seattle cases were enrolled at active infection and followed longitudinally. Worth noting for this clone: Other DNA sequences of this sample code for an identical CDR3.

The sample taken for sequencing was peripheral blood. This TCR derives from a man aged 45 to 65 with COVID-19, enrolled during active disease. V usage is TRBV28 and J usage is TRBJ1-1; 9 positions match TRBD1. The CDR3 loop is CASKTGGTEAFF. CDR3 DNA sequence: TGTGCCAGCAAGACAGGGGGCACTGAAGCTTTCTTT.